What follows are 18 T cell receptor beta chains derived from one specimen sequenced in a study of T cell responses to AZD1222 COVID-19 vaccine. Generated by immunoSEQ multiplex PCR, the TCRdb table keeps only in-frame clones and is missing some. This sample has under 150,000 clones; approximately 90% occur once, and the top ten carry just over 5.5%. The sequences come from peripheral blood, collected on day 0 of AZD1222 vaccination. The source is an adult in good health.

The V gene is TRBV15, the J gene TRBJ2-7, with D perhaps matching TRBD1 (6 bases). Looked up from germline, CDR1 is LNHNV and CDR2 is YYDKDF (reference sequence). V lost 3 bases, J lost 2 bases, and 11 bases lay in between. This CDR3 is 14 amino acids long. The CDR3 protein is CATSSMDSTYEQYF. The CDR3 region has the DNA TGTGCCACCAGCAGTATGGACAGCACCTACGAGCAGTACTTC. Full variable domain (remainder filled in from reference TRBV15 and TRBJ2-7): DAMVIQNPRYQVTQFGKPVTLSCSQTLNHNVMYWYQQKSSQAPKLLFHYYDKDFNNEADTPDNFQSRRPNTSFCFLDIRSPGLGDTAMYLCATSSMDSTYEQYFGPGTRLTVT.

This clone was detected only once. The chain joins TRBV4-3 to TRBJ1-2; 10 bases agree with TRBD1. CDR1 LGHNA and CDR2 YSLEER come from the germline V gene. With V trimmed by 4 bases and J by 3 bases, 2 bases remained unmatched. There are 14 residues in the CDR3. CDR3 DNA: TGCGCCAGCAGCCTCGGACAGGGGGACTATGGCTACACCTTC. Residues: CASSLGQGDYGYTF.

This clone was counted only a few times. V is TRBV4-3 and J is TRBJ1-1; unclear D gene. This CDR3 region has 13 residues. V lost 2 bases and J lost 3, with 7 bases in between. Germline-derived CDR1 and CDR2 are LGHNA and YSLEER. As DNA, the CDR3 is TGCGCCAGCAGCCAAAGGAGGGACACTGAAGCTTTCTTT. This codes for CASSQRRDTEAFF.

CDR3 DNA sequence: TGTGCCAGCAGTACCTTAGGACAAAATCAGCCCCAGCATTTT. This gives the protein CASSTLGQNQPQHF. The rearrangement uses TRBV28 and TRBJ1-5; weak D call: TRBD1 (5 bases). Germline V gene lookup returns CDR1 MDHEN and CDR2 SYDVKM. Trimming left V 5 bases short and J 4 bases short, with 12 bases between. The CDR3 totals 14 residues.

This chain links TRBV5-5 with TRBJ1-5, with 9 bases identical to TRBD1. Trimming at V came to 3 bases and at J to 5 bases, leaving 6 bases not matched to a gene. The length of the CDR3 is 15 residues. Germline V gene lookup returns CDR1 SGHKS and CDR2 YYEKEE (reference sequence). The CDR3 sequence: CASSSGQGRYQPQHF. The CDR3 region has the DNA TGTGCCAGCAGCTCCGGACAGGGGAGGTATCAGCCCCAGCATTTT.

This clone was seen only a few times. The chain is built from TRBV5-6 and TRBJ1-5; D remains ambiguous. The V end lost 0 bases, the J end lost 5 bases, and 9 bases lay between the germline ends. CDR3 length equals 14 residues. Germline CDR1 is SGHDT and CDR2 is YYEEEE. The DNA for the CDR3 is TGTGCCAGCAGCTTGGGTCTGTTTGATCAGCCCCAGCATTTT. Encoded protein: CASSLGLFDQPQHF.

The chain employs TRBV27 and TRBJ2-4; 10 bases are shared with TRBD2. Germline V gives CDR1 MNHEY, CDR2 SMNVEV (reference sequence). The CDR3 covers 15 residues. The V gene end was trimmed by 4 bases and the J gene end by 8 bases; junction bases not matched to a gene: 8. The CDR3 DNA reads as TGTGCCAGCAGTTCACAGCGGGAGGGCCAGGACATTCAGTACTTC. It encodes CASSSQREGQDIQYF.

To note about this clone: One junction end disagrees with the germline gene, perhaps due to a read error. This sequence joins TRBV19 and TRBJ1-1; D may be TRBD1 (5 bases). Per the germline V gene, CDR1 is LNHDA and CDR2 is SQIVND (reference sequence). CDR3 size: 12 residues. CDR3 in amino acids: CASSRQGGESFF. CDR3 nucleotide sequence: TGTGCCAGTAGTAGGCAGGGAGGTGAATCTTTCTTT.

V and J are TRBV29-1 and TRBJ2-2; D possibly matches TRBD1 or TRBD2 (5 bases each). The V gene lost 0 bases and the J gene lost 4 bases, with 12 bases spanning the gap. Germline V gene data show CDR1 as SQVTM and CDR2 as ANQGSEA. The CDR3 consists of 15 residues. The CDR3 nucleotides read TGCAGCGTTGAAGATATGGGTGGGGGCACCGGGGAGCTGTTTTTT. This gives the protein CSVEDMGGGTGELFF.

The chain is built from TRBV2 and TRBJ2-5; 7 positions match TRBD1. CDR1 is SNHLY, CDR2 FYNNEI, per germline. CDR3 length: 13 residues. V lost 7 bases to trimming and J lost 4 bases; unmatched junction nucleotides: 6. The CDR3: CASKWSGGETQYF. CDR3 DNA: TGTGCCAGCAAGTGGTCAGGGGGAGAGACCCAGTACTTC.

The chain uses TRBV27 and TRBJ1-4; perhaps TRBD1 as D (5 bases). Per germline, CDR1 MNHEY and CDR2 SMNVEV (reference sequence). The CDR3 runs to 16 residues. V lost 5 bases and J 6 bases, leaving 19 bases between the germline ends. CDR3 residues: CASSPSPWAGHEKLFF. CDR3 bases: TGTGCCAGCAGTCCCTCCCCATGGGCAGGGCATGAAAAACTGTTTTTT. The variable domain in full, completed from reference TRBV27 and TRBJ1-4, reads EAQVTQNPRYLITVTGKKLTVTCSQNMNHEYMSWYRQDPGLGLRQIYYSMNVEVTDKGDVPEGYKVSRKEKRNFPLILESPSPNQTSLYFCASSPSPWAGHEKLFFGSGTQLSVL.

J is TRBJ1-3 and V is TRBV10-3, with a weak D call TRBD1 (6 bases). Trimming removed 4 bases at V and 0 bases at J, with 13 bases between. This CDR3 has 16 residues. Germline V gives CDR1 ENHRY, CDR2 SYGVKD. The DNA of the CDR3 is TGTGCCATCAGTGGGCCGGGACAAATCTCTGGAAACACCATATATTTT. Translating gives CAISGPGQISGNTIYF.

This chain links TRBV11-2 with TRBJ2-3, with a tentative D call TRBD2 (6 bases). Germline lookup yields CDR1 SGHAT and CDR2 FQNNGV. Trimming shortened V by 6 bases and J by 3 bases, and 16 bases separated the two germline ends. The CDR3 contains 15 residues. The CDR3 loop reads CASRDFGGLTDTQYF. CDR3 sequence (DNA): TGTGCCAGCAGGGACTTCGGGGGTCTGACAGATACGCAGTATTTT.

The chain joins TRBV27 to TRBJ1-1; D unclear. The CDR3 loop spans 13 amino acids. Germline loops: CDR1 MNHEY, CDR2 SMNVEV (reference sequence). With 1 base removed from V and 4 bases from J, the gap between germline ends came to 7 bases. CDR3 DNA: TGTGCCAGCAGTTTATTGCCAACCACTGAAGCTTTCTTT. This codes for CASSLLPTTEAFF.

The chain is built from TRBV12-3 or TRBV12-4 and TRBJ1-5, with a weak D call TRBD1 (5 bases). The V end lost 5 bases, the J end lost 6 bases, and 11 bases lay between the germline ends. The CDR3 is 13 amino acids. DNA of the CDR3: TGTGCCAGCAGTACAGGTCTCGGTCAGCCCCAGCATTTT. Amino acids: CASSTGLGQPQHF.

CDR3 nucleotides: TGTGCCAGCAGCTGGACAGTATCAGCCTACGAGCAGTACTTC. It specifies CASSWTVSAYEQYF. The J gene is TRBJ2-7, the V gene TRBV7-9; possibly TRBD1 for D (6 bases). The CDR3 totals 14 residues. V was shortened by 4 bases and J by 2 bases, with 12 bases between the two germline ends. CDR1 and CDR2 (germline): SEHNR, FQNEAQ (reference sequence).

This clone appeared a single time. The chain is built from TRBV5-5 and TRBJ2-3; the match to TRBD2 covers 9 bases. J was trimmed by 1 base and V by 1 base; bases with no gene match: 13. The CDR3 length is 19 residues. Germline values: CDR1 SGHKS, CDR2 YYEKEE (reference sequence). In DNA form, the CDR3 reads TGTGCCAGCAGCTTGCTAGCGGGGACTATAGATAGGCGCACAGATACGCAGTATTTT. This codes for CASSLLAGTIDRRTDTQYF.

This chain connects TRBV12-5 to TRBJ2-1; no firm D call. In germline, CDR1 is LGHNT, CDR2 FRNRAP. The length of the CDR3 is 13 residues. Trimming cost V 7 bases and J 9 bases, with 16 bases left between them. CDR3 DNA: TGTGCTAGTGATATAATATCAGGCACTGAGCAGTTCTTC. Amino acids: CASDIISGTEQFF.